These 6 T cell receptor beta chains share one sample of origin, sequenced in a study of blood T cell repertoires in COVID-19. The repertoire was sequenced with immunoSEQ multiplex PCR; TCRdb's copy has only in-frame clones and lacks some. The sample shows 200,000 or so clones, around nine tenths of them seen only once. Sequences were obtained from peripheral blood. These receptors all come from a man between 65 and 85 years old with active or convalescent COVID-19.

The chain has TRBV5-1 and TRBJ2-7; 7 bases fit TRBD1. The CDR3 covers 15 residues. The junction had 7 bases not matched to a gene; V was cut back by 2 bases and J by 2 bases. Germline lookup yields CDR1 SGHRS and CDR2 YFSETQ. The CDR3 region has the DNA TGCGCCAGCAGCTTCACAGGGGTGCTAGCCTACGAGCAGTACTTC. As protein: CASSFTGVLAYEQYF.

The rearrangement joins TRBV7-2 to TRBJ2-7; 10 bases are a match to TRBD2. In germline, CDR1 is SGHTA, CDR2 FQGNSA. The CDR3 totals 16 residues. V shed 5 bases, J shed 1 base, and the junction held 8 bases outside the gene matches. The CDR3 is CASSAASGSRSYEQYF. DNA for the CDR3: TGTGCCAGCAGCGCCGCTAGCGGGAGCCGTTCCTACGAGCAGTACTTC.

This chain joins TRBV28 and TRBJ1-5, with D perhaps TRBD1 (5 bases). The CDR3 contains 16 residues. V lost 3 bases to trimming and J lost 3 bases, with 15 bases between them. Germline V CDR1 and CDR2: MDHEN, SYDVKM. The CDR3 is CASSFILQAINQPQHF. CDR3 nucleotide sequence: TGTGCCAGCAGTTTTATTCTACAGGCTATCAATCAGCCCCAGCATTTT.

This clone was observed a few times. This chain joins TRBV20-1 and TRBJ1-1, with 7 bases identical to TRBD1. Per germline, CDR1 DFQATT and CDR2 SNEGSKA (reference sequence). The CDR3 is made up of 14 amino acids. With V trimmed by 3 bases and J by 1 base, 5 bases remained unmatched. The CDR3 loop reads CSASGQVSNTEAFF. CDR3 sequence (DNA): TGCAGTGCTAGTGGACAGGTGTCGAACACTGAAGCTTTCTTT.

The V call is TRBV18, the J call TRBJ2-5, with 7 bases lining up with TRBD1. Losses at the gene ends were 4 bases for V and 9 bases for J; bases not matched to a gene: 8. This CDR3 region has 13 residues. Germline CDR1 is KGHSH and CDR2 is LQKENI. CDR3 residues: CASSRQGSGSQYF. Written as DNA, the CDR3 is TGTGCCAGCTCACGACAGGGATCCGGGTCCCAGTACTTC.

This clone has only a few counts. V and J are TRBV6-6 and TRBJ1-1; perhaps TRBD1 as D (6 bases). V was trimmed by 6 bases and J by 7 bases, leaving 15 bases between them. The CDR3 sequence is 13 residues long. CDR1 is MNHNY and CDR2 is SVGAGI in the germline V gene (reference sequence). The CDR3, as DNA: TGTGCCAGCAGGGATACAGGGTTGGATGAAGCTTTCTTT. Translating it yields CASRDTGLDEAFF.